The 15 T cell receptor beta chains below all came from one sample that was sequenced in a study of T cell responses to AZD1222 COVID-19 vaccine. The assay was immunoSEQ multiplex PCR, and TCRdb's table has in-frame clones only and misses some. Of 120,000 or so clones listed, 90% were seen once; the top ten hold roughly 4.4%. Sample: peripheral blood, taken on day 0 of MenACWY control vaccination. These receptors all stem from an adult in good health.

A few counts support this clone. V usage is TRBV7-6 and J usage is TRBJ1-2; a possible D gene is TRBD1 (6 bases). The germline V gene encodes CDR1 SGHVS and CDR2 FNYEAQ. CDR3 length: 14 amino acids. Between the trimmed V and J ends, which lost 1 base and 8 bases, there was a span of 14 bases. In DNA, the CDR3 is TGTGCCAGCAGCTTAGTCGCACAGGGTGACGGCTACACCTTC. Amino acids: CASSLVAQGDGYTF. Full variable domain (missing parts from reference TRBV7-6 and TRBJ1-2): GAGVSQSPRYKVTKRGQDVALRCDPISGHVSLYWYRQALGQGPEFLTYFNYEAQQDKSGLPNDRFSAERPEGSISTLTIQRTEQRDSAMYRCASSLVAQGDGYTFGSGTRLTVV.

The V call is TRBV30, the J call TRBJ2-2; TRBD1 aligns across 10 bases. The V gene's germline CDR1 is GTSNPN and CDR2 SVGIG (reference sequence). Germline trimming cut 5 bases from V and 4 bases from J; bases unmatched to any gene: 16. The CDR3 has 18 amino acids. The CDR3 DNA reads TGTGCCTGGGGAAGACAGGGGGCCTATGGGGCACCCACCGGGGAGCTGTTTTTT. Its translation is CAWGRQGAYGAPTGELFF.

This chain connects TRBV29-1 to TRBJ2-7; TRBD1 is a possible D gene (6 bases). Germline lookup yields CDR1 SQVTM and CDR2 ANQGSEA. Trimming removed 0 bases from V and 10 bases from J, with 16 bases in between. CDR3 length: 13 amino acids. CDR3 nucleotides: TGCAGCGTTGAAGACATACAGGGCTTGAGACAGTACTTC. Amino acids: CSVEDIQGLRQYF.

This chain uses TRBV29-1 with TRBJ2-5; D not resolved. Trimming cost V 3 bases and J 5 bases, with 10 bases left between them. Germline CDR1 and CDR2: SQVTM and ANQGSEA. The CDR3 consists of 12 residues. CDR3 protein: CSVDALRETQYF. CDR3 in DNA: TGCAGCGTTGACGCCCTTCGGGAGACCCAGTACTTC.

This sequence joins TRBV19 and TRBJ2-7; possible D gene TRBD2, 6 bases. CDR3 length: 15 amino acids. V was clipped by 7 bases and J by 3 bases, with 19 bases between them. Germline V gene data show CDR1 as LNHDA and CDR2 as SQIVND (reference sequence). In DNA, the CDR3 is TGTGCCAGTACCCCGGGGGATTTAGGGGTCTACGAGCAGTACTTC. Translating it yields CASTPGDLGVYEQYF.

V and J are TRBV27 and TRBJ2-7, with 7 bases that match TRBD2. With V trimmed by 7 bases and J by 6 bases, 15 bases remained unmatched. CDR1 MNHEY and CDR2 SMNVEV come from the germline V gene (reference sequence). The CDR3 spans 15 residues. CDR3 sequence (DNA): TGTGCCAGCAAAACGAGGGATCCTCCGGGGGGCGAGCAGTACTTC. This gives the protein CASKTRDPPGGEQYF.

CDR3 DNA sequence: TGTGCCAGCAGAGACAGGGAAAACACTGAAGCTTTCTTT. It translates to CASRDRENTEAFF. This sequence joins TRBV25-1 and TRBJ1-1; 7 bases align to TRBD1. Germline V gene data show CDR1 as MGHDK and CDR2 as SYGVNS. The J segment lost 2 bases and the V segment lost 6 bases, leaving 3 bases of the junction unmatched. The CDR3 extends over 13 amino acids.

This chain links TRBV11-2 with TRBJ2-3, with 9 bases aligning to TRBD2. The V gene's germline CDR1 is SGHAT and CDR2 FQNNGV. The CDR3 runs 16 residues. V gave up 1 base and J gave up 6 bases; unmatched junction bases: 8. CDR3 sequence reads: CASSLGSSGEGDTQYF. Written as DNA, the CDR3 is TGTGCCAGCAGCTTAGGGTCTAGCGGGGAGGGGGATACGCAGTATTTT.

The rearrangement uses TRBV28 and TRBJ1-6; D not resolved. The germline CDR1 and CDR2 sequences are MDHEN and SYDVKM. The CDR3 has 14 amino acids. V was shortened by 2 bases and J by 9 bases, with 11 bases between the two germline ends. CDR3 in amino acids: CASSLSGGPSPLHF. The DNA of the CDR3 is TGTGCCAGCAGTTTAAGTGGCGGGCCTTCACCCCTCCACTTT.

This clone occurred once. CDR3 sequence (DNA): TGTGCCACCAAAACCGGGACTAGCCTTCATACGCAGTATTTT. It translates to CATKTGTSLHTQYF. The rearrangement uses TRBV6-5 and TRBJ2-3; 9 nucleotides match TRBD2. This CDR3 is built from 14 residues. J lost 7 bases, V lost 10 bases, and 12 bases had no gene match. Looked up from germline, CDR1 is MNHEY and CDR2 is SVGAGI.

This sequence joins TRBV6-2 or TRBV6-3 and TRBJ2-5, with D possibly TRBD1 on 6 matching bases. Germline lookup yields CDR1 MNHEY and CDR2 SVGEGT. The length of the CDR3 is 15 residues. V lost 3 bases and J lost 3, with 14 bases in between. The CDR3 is CASSYRGGREETQYF. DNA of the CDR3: TGTGCCAGCAGTTATAGAGGGGGACGAGAAGAGACCCAGTACTTC.

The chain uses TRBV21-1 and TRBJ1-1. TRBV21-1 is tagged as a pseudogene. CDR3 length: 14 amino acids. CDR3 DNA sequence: TGTGCCAGCAGCCAGAGTACGGGGTGGACTGAAGCTTTCTTT. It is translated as CASSQSTGWTEAFF.

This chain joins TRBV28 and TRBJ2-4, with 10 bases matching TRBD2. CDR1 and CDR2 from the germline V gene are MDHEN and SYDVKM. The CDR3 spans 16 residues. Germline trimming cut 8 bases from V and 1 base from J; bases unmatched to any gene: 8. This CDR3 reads CASGRLSGGAKNIQYF. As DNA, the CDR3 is TGTGCCAGCGGGAGGCTTAGCGGGGGGGCCAAAAACATTCAGTACTTC.

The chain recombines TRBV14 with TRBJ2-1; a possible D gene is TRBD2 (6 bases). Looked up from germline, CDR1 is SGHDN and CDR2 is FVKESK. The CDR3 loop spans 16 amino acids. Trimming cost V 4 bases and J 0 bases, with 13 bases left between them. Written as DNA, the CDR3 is TGTGCCAGCAGCCTTGTTGCGGGGACCTCCTACAATGAGCAGTTCTTC. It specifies CASSLVAGTSYNEQFF.

The CDR3 DNA follows: TGTGCCACCAGCGGAGGGACTAGCGGGGCAGAAGAGACCCAGTACTTC. Its translation: CATSGGTSGAEETQYF. V and J are TRBV15 and TRBJ2-5; TRBD2 agrees at 13 bases. The CDR3 length is 16 residues. The ends lost 5 bases at V and 3 bases at J; junction bases unmatched: 6. CDR1 is LNHNV and CDR2 is YYDKDF in the germline V gene (reference sequence).